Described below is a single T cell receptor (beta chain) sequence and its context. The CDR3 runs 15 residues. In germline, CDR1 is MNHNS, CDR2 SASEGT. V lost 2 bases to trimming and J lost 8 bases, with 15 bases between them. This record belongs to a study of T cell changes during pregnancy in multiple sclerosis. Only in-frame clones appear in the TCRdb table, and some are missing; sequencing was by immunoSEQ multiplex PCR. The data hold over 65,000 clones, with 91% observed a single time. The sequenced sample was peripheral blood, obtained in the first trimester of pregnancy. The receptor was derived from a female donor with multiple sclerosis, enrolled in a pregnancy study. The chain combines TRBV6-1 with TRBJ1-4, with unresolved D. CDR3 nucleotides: TGTGCCAGCAGTGAATTTCGAGGATTCGGAGAAAAACTGTTTTTT. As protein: CASSEFRGFGEKLFF.